The 16 T cell receptor beta chains presented below share a single source sample, sequenced in a study of cytomegalovirus exposure and HLA in healthy donors. Only in-frame clones appear in the TCRdb table, and some are missing; sequencing was by immunoSEQ multiplex PCR. The repertoire includes around 60,000 clones, 90% to 95% of them detected once, and approximately 5.4% sits in the top ten. Sequences were obtained from PBMCs. The receptors originated from a woman between 18 and 30 years old in good health and CMV-seropositive.

This clone has a handful of counts. J is TRBJ2-1 and V is TRBV6-5; 10 bases line up with TRBD2. In germline, CDR1 is MNHEY, CDR2 SVGAGI. After removal of 6 bases from V and 2 bases from J, the junction contained 4 bases not matched to a gene. The CDR3 has 15 residues. In DNA form, the CDR3 reads TGTGCCAGCAGAGCCGGGACTAGCGCCTACAATGAGCAGTTCTTC. This codes for CASRAGTSAYNEQFF.

The chain combines TRBV29-1 with TRBJ2-7; the match to TRBD1 covers 10 bases. J was trimmed by 4 bases and V by 6 bases; bases with no gene match: 6. The CDR3 runs 13 residues. Germline V gives CDR1 SQVTM, CDR2 ANQGSEA. CDR3 sequence reads: CSVRTGGRYEQYF. CDR3 bases: TGCAGCGTCCGGACAGGGGGGAGGTACGAGCAGTACTTC.

The chain combines TRBV27 with TRBJ2-1; D remains unclear. Germline CDR1 reads MNHEY; CDR2 reads SMNVEV (reference sequence). Trimming removed 5 bases at V and 6 bases at J, with 8 bases between. The CDR3 length is 12 residues. CDR3 sequence reads: CASSLQRNEQFF. The CDR3 DNA is TGTGCCAGCAGTCTTCAGCGCAATGAGCAGTTCTTC.

The genes are TRBV27 and TRBJ2-1; 9 nucleotides line up with TRBD2. This CDR3 spans 15 amino acids. CDR1 is MNHEY and CDR2 is SMNVEV in the germline V gene (reference sequence). Unmatched junction bases numbered 10, after V lost 5 bases and J lost 8 bases. CDR3 nucleotides: TGTGCCAGCAGTGAAATAGCGGGAGCCCTGGATGAGCAGTTCTTC. It codes for CASSEIAGALDEQFF.

The V and J genes are TRBV7-9 and TRBJ2-3, with a weak D call TRBD2 (5 bases). CDR1 is SEHNR and CDR2 is FQNEAQ in the germline V gene (reference sequence). CDR3 size: 13 residues. The V end was cut by 5 bases, the J end by 3 bases, with 9 bases between. The CDR3: CASSILVTDTQYF. The CDR3 bases are TGTGCCAGCAGCATACTAGTAACAGATACGCAGTATTTT. The whole variable domain, remainder taken from reference TRBV7-9 and TRBJ2-3, is DTGVSQNPRHKITKRGQNVTFRCDPISEHNRLYWYRQTLGQGPEFLTYFQNEAQLEKSRLLSDRFSAERPKGSFSTLEIQRTEQGDSAMYLCASSILVTDTQYFGPGTRLTVL.

The rearrangement links TRBV29-1 to TRBJ2-5, with a tentative D call TRBD1 (5 bases). Germline loops: CDR1 SQVTM, CDR2 ANQGSEA. The ends were cut back, 2 bases at V and 7 bases at J, with 20 bases in the middle. This CDR3 spans 15 amino acids. The CDR3 DNA reads TGCAGCGTTGAATCAGGGCTTGGGTTCGGGTCGACCCAGTACTTC. Amino acids: CSVESGLGFGSTQYF.

The V call is TRBV4-1, the J call TRBJ2-7; D perhaps matches TRBD1 (6 bases). The ends were cut back, 3 bases at V and 3 bases at J, with 12 bases in the middle. This CDR3 is built from 14 residues. Per the germline V gene, CDR1 is MGHRA and CDR2 is YSYEKL. CDR3 nucleotide sequence: TGCGCCAGCAGCCATGAACAGGGAAACTACGAGCAGTACTTC. Translation gives CASSHEQGNYEQYF.

The gene calls are TRBV28 and TRBJ2-5, with 8 nucleotides matching TRBD1. With 5 bases clipped from V and 5 bases from J, the junction kept 7 bases outside the gene matches. The CDR3 contains 14 residues. Germline CDR1 is MDHEN and CDR2 is SYDVKM. This chain's CDR3 is CASSGQGGRETQYF. The CDR3 nucleotides are TGTGCCAGCAGTGGACAGGGTGGTCGGGAGACCCAGTACTTC.

The V gene is TRBV27, the J gene TRBJ2-4, with TRBD1 matching over 9 bases. Germline CDR1 reads MNHEY; CDR2 reads SMNVEV (reference sequence). Unmatched junction bases numbered 14, after V lost 5 bases and J lost 6 bases. This CDR3 region has 17 residues. This chain's CDR3 is CASSGWTGEGPGNIQYF. The CDR3 DNA follows: TGTGCCAGCAGTGGATGGACAGGGGAGGGTCCGGGAAACATTCAGTACTTC.

The rearrangement uses TRBV6-1 and TRBJ2-7, with D possibly matching TRBD2 (5 bases). The CDR3 is made up of 15 amino acids. Trimming pared 6 bases from V and 4 bases from J, leaving 19 bases between. Germline assignment: CDR1 MNHNS and CDR2 SASEGT. As DNA, the CDR3 is TGTGCCAGCAGCAGAAATGTAGCGTCTCAATACGAGCAGTACTTC. This gives the protein CASSRNVASQYEQYF.

The J gene is TRBJ1-1, the V gene TRBV5-1; 7 bases match TRBD1. This CDR3 comprises 14 residues. Germline V gives CDR1 SGHRS, CDR2 YFSETQ. V shed 2 bases, J shed 7 bases, and the junction held 8 bases outside the gene matches. CDR3 nucleotides: TGCGCCAGCAGCTTCCGGGACAGCACGTTTGAAGCTTTCTTT. Its translation is CASSFRDSTFEAFF.

The J gene is TRBJ2-1, the V gene TRBV5-1; 11 bases are shared with TRBD2. CDR3 length: 15 residues. The germline gives CDR1 SGHRS, CDR2 YFSETQ. Unmatched junction bases numbered 3, after V lost 0 bases and J lost 7 bases. CDR3 bases: TGCGCCAGCAGCTTGGTACTAGCGGGAGTTAATGAGCAGTTCTTC. It is translated as CASSLVLAGVNEQFF.

The V call is TRBV6-1, the J call TRBJ1-2; possibly TRBD1 for D (5 bases). The CDR3 is 12 amino acids. Germline V gives CDR1 MNHNS, CDR2 SASEGT. V lost 0 bases, J lost 13 bases, and 12 bases lay in between. CDR3 coding DNA: TGTGCCAGCAGTGAAGCGCGGGGCTCCTGCACCTTC. Translated: CASSEARGSCTF.

The V and J genes are TRBV7-6 and TRBJ2-7; 8 bases are a match to TRBD1. Trimming at V came to 5 bases and at J to 2 bases, leaving 2 bases not matched to a gene. Germline V CDR1 and CDR2: SGHVS, FNYEAQ. The CDR3 is made up of 13 amino acids. In nucleotides, the CDR3 is TGTGCCAGCAGCGGGACAGGAGCCTACGAGCAGTACTTC. Encoded protein: CASSGTGAYEQYF.

This clone was recorded once. This chain links TRBV6-1 with TRBJ2-5; D possibly corresponds to TRBD1 (6 bases). Trimming removed 4 bases at V and 3 bases at J, with 9 bases between. The germline CDR1 and CDR2 sequences are MNHNS and SASEGT. This CDR3 is 13 amino acids long. In nucleotides, the CDR3 is TGTGCCAGCAGTGGGGCAGGGGAAGAGACCCAGTACTTC. The encoded protein is CASSGAGEETQYF.

This rearrangement joins TRBV10-3 to TRBJ2-7; D may be TRBD2 (5 bases). The V end was cut by 4 bases, the J end by 0 bases, with 13 bases between. The CDR3 has 15 residues. The germline CDR1 and CDR2 sequences are ENHRY and SYGVKD. The DNA for the CDR3 is TGTGCCATCAGTGTTCGGACTGCGAGCTCCTACGAGCAGTACTTC. Its protein product is CAISVRTASSYEQYF.